This section outlines one T cell receptor beta chain sequence together with its context. The data belong to a study of cytomegalovirus exposure and HLA in healthy donors. Germline V gene lookup returns CDR1 GTSNPN and CDR2 SVGIG (reference sequence). V shed 5 bases and J 6 bases; nucleotides not matched to a gene: 4. This CDR3 has 12 amino acids. Vbeta (60) and Jbeta (13) primers were used in the PCR. TCRdb's copy holds only in-frame clones and misses some; the assay was immunoSEQ multiplex PCR. The profile covers 200,000 to 250,000 clones, with 80% to 90% appearing a single time and about 1% taken by the ten largest.

This receptor was obtained from a woman in her late teens or twenties in good health and CMV-seronegative. The specimen was PBMCs. V usage is TRBV30 and J usage is TRBJ1-5; 7 bases align to TRBD1. The CDR3 reads CAWEGAGQPQHF. The CDR3 DNA reads as TGTGCCTGGGAGGGGGCAGGTCAGCCCCAGCATTTT. The full variable domain, in which reference TRBV30 and TRBJ1-5 provide the parts outside the CDR3, is SQTIHQWPATLVQPVGSPLSLECTVEGTSNPNLYWYRQAAGRGLQLLFYSVGIGQISSEVPQNLSASRPQDRQFILSSKKLLLSDSGFYLCAWEGAGQPQHFGDGTRLSIL.